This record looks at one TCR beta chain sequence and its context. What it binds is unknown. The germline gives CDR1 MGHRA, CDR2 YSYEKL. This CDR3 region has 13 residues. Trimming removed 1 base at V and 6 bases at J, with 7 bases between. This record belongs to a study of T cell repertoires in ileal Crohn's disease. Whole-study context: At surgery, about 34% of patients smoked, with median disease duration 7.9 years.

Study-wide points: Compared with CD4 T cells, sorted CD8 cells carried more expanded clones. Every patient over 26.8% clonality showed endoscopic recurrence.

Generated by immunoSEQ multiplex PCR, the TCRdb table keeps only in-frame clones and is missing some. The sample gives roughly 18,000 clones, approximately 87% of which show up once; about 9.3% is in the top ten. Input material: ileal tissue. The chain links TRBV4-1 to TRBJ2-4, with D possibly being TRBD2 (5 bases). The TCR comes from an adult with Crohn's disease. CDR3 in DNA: TGCGCCAGCAGCCAAGCGGGGATAAACATTCAGTACTTC. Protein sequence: CASSQAGINIQYF.